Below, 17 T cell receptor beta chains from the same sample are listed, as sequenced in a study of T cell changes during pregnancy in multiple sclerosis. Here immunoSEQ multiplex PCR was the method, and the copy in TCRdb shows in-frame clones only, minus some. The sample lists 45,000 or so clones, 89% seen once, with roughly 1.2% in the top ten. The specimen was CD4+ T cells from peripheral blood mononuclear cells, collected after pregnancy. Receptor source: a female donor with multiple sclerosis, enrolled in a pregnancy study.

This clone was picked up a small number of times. The CDR3 protein is CASSRGRAGTEAFF. The CDR3 DNA is TGTGCCAGCAGCCGCGGGAGGGCAGGTACTGAAGCTTTCTTT. J is TRBJ1-1 and V is TRBV6-5, with no clear D. V gave up 6 bases and J gave up 5 bases, with 16 bases separating them. The germline gives CDR1 MNHEY, CDR2 SVGAGI. The length of the CDR3 is 14 residues.

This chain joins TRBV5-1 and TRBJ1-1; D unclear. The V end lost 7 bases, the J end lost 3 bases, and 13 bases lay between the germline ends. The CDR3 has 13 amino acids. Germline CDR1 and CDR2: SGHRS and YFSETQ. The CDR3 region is CASSFTRDTEAFF. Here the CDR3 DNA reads TGCGCCAGCTCCTTTACGAGGGACACTGAAGCTTTCTTT.

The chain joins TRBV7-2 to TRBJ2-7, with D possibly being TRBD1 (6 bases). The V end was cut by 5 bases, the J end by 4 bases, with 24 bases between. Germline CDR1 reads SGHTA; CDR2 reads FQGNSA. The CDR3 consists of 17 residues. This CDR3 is CASSITLGAPRAYEQYF. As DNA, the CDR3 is TGTGCCAGCAGCATTACGCTGGGGGCCCCTAGGGCGTACGAGCAGTACTTC. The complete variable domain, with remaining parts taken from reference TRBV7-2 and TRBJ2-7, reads GAGVSQSPSNKVTEKGKDVELRCDPISGHTALYWYRQSLGQGLEFLIYFQGNSAPDKSGLPSDRFSAERTGGSVSTLTIQRTQQEDSAVYLCASSITLGAPRAYEQYFGPGTRLTVT.

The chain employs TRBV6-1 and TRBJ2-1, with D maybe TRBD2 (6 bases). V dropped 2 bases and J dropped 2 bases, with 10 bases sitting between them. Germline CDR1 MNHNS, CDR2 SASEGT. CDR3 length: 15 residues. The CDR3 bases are TGTGCCAGCAGTGAACAGGGAGGACCCTACAATGAGCAGTTCTTC. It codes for CASSEQGGPYNEQFF.

Written as DNA, the CDR3 is TGCGCCAGCAGCCAAGATTCAGGGGCCCCCTACGAGCAGTACTTC. It is translated as CASSQDSGAPYEQYF. This chain links TRBV4-1 with TRBJ2-7; a weak D match, TRBD1 (6 bases). The CDR3 runs to 15 residues. Per germline, CDR1 MGHRA and CDR2 YSYEKL. V dropped 0 bases and J dropped 2 bases, with 11 bases sitting between them.

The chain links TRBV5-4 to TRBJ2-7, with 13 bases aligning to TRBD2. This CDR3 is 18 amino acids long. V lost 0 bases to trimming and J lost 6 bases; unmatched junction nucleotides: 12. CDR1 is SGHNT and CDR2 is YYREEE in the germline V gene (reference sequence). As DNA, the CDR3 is TGTGCCAGCAGCTTGGAAGGACTAGCGGGAGCCGGCTTAGGCGAGCAGTACTTC. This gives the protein CASSLEGLAGAGLGEQYF.

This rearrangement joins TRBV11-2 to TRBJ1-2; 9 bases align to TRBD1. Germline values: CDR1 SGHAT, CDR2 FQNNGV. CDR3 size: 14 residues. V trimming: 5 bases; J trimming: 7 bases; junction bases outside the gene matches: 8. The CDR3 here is CASSLGTGIFGYTF. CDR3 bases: TGTGCCAGCAGCCTCGGGACAGGGATTTTTGGCTACACCTTC.

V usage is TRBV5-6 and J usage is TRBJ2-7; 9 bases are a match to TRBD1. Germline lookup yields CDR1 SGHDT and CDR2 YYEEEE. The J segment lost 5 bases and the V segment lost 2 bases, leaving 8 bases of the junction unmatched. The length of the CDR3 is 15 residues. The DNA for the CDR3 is TGTGCCAGCAGCTTACGGACAGGGGCGCAGAACGAGCAGTACTTC. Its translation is CASSLRTGAQNEQYF.

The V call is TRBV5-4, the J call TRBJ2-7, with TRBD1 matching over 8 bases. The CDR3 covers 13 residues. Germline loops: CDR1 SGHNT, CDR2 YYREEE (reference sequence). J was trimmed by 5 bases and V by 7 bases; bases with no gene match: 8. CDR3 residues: CASGLGQAHEQYF. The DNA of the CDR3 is TGTGCCAGCGGTTTGGGACAGGCCCACGAGCAGTACTTC. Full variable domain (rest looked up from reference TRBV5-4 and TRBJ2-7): ETGVTQSPTHLIKTRGQQVTLRCSSQSGHNTVSWYQQALGQGPQFIFQYYREEENGRGNFPPRFSGLQFPNYSSELNVNALELDDSALYLCASGLGQAHEQYFGPGTRLTVT.

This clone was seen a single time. The DNA of the CDR3 is TGTGCCAGCTGTAACAGGGTTACTGGAAACACCATATATTTT. Protein sequence: CASCNRVTGNTIYF. The chain has TRBV6-6 and TRBJ1-3, with D perhaps matching TRBD1 (6 bases). This CDR3 has 14 amino acids. Trimming shortened V by 8 bases and J by 2 bases, and 13 bases separated the two germline ends. Germline-derived CDR1 and CDR2 are MNHNY and SVGAGI (reference sequence).

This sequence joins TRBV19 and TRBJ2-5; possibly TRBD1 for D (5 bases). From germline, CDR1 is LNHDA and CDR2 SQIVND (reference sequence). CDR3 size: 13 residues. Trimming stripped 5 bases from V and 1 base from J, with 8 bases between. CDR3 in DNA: TGTGCCAGTAGTGACAGTATCCAAGAGACCCAGTACTTC. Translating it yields CASSDSIQETQYF.

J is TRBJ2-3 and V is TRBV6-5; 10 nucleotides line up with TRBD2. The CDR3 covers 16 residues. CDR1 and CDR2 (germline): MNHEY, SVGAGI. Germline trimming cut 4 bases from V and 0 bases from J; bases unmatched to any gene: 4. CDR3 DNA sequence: TGTGCCAGCAGTTCCCTACTAGCGGGAAGCACAGATACGCAGTATTTT. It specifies CASSSLLAGSTDTQYF.

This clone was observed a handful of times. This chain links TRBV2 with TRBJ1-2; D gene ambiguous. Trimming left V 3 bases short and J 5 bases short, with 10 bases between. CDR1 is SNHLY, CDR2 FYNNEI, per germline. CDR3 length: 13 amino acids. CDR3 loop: CASSENSPYGYTF. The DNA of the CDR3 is TGTGCCAGCAGTGAGAACAGTCCATATGGCTACACCTTC.

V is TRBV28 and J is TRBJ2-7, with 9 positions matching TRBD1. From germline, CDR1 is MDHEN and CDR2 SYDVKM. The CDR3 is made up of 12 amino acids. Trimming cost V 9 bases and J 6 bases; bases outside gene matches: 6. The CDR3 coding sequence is TGTGCCAGTGGGGACAGGGTACTCGAGCAGTACTTC. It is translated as CASGDRVLEQYF. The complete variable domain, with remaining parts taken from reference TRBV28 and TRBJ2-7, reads DVKVTQSSRYLVKRTGEKVFLECVQDMDHENMFWYRQDPGLGLRLIYFSYDVKMKEKGDIPEGYSVSREKKERFSLILESASTNQTSMYLCASGDRVLEQYFGPGTRLTVT.

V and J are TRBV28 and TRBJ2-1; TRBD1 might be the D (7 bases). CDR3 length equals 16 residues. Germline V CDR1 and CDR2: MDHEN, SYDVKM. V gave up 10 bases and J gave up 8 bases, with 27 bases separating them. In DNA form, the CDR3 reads TGTGCCACCACTTCGGCGGGAAGTGTAGGGGGCTATGAGCAGTTCTTC. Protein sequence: CATTSAGSVGGYEQFF.

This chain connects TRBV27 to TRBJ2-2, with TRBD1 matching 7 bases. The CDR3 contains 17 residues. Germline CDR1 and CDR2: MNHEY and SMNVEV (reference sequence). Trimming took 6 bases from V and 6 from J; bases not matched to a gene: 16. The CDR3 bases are TGTGCCAGCAGATACACAGGGGCGGTTATAGGCGCCGGGGAGCTGTTTTTT. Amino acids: CASRYTGAVIGAGELFF.

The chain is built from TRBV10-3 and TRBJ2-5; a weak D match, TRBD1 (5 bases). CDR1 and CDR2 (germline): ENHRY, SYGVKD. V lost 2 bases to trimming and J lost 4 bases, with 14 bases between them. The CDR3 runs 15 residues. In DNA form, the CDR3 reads TGTGCCATCAGTGAGCAACAGGACCACCGAGAGACCCAGTACTTC. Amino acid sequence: CAISEQQDHRETQYF.